Below, one TCR beta chain is given with its context. As yet, its antigen is unknown. The record originates from a study of a mutant IDH1 vaccine in newly diagnosed glioma. Measured with immunoSEQ multiplex PCR; TCRdb has only the in-frame clones, and not every one. The table shows around 31,000 clones, with 90% occurring only once. The time point: week 11, during vaccination. In the vaccine, a single dose held 300 ug of the mutant IDH1 20-mer peptide, along with topical imiquimod. Trimming left V 0 bases short and J 0 bases short, with 11 bases between. Per the germline V gene, CDR1 is LGHNA and CDR2 is YNFKEQ. This CDR3 has 16 amino acids.

This clonotype originated in a young man with glioma. Sequencing was performed on PBMCs, taken from a glioma patient whose treatment included an IDH1 peptide vaccine. This rearrangement joins TRBV4-2 to TRBJ1-2; D remains ambiguous. The CDR3 reads CASSQDVGFSNYGYTF. The CDR3 region has the DNA TGTGCCAGCAGCCAAGATGTAGGGTTTTCTAACTATGGCTACACCTTC.